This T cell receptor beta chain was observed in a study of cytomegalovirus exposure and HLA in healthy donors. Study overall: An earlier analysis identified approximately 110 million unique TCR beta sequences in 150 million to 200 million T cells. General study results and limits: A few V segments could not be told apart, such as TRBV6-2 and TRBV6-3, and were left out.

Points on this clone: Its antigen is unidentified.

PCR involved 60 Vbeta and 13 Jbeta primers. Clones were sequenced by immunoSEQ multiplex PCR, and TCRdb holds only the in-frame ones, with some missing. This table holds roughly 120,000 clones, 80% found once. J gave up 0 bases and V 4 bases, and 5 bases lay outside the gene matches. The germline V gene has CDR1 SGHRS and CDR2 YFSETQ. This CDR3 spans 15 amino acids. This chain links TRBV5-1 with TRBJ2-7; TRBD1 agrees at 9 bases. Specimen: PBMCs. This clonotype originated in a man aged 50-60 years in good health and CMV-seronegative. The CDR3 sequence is CASSPRQGVSYEQYF. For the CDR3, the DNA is TGCGCCAGCAGCCCTAGACAGGGGGTCTCCTACGAGCAGTACTTC. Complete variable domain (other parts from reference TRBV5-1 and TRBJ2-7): KAGVTQTPRYLIKTRGQQVTLSCSPISGHRSVSWYQQTPGQGLQFLFEYFSETQRNKGNFPGRFSGRQFSNSRSEMNVSTLELGDSALYLCASSPRQGVSYEQYFGPGTRLTVT.